The sample holds many counts of the clone carrying this TCR beta chain. This record comes from a study of regulatory T cells in long-lasting Graves disease. Time point meaning: newly diagnosed GD, antithyroid drugs for less than 3 months. PBMC RNA served as the TCR library source. The diagnosis of Graves' disease used American Thyroid Association guidelines. With iRepertoire HTBI primers and Arm-PCR of CDR3 regions, TCR beta libraries were built. TCRdb re-called the multiplex PCR reads with MiXCR, one entry per CDR3 protein. The table shows 350,000 to 450,000 distinct CDR3 sequences, with 16% occurring only once. Trimming took 4 bases from V and 3 from J, leaving 9 bases between them. Germline CDR1 SGHNT, CDR2 YENEEA. The length of the CDR3 is 13 residues. Separately, the same data were catalogued under a study of T cells in Graves' hyperthyroidism and ophthalmopathy. As that report states: With the HTBI primer set, the TCR CDR3 went through a first round of RT-PCR. Ophthalmopathy, which appeared later, was predicted by the model a median about 6 months before onset.

The sequence came from a man aged 35-49 years with Graves disease. The starting material was peripheral blood mononuclear cells (PBMCs), obtained at new diagnosis, from a patient treated with antithyroid drugs. The J gene is TRBJ1-2, the V gene TRBV11-3, with a weak D call TRBD1 (6 bases). Here the CDR3 reads CASSYGQYYGYTF. In nucleotides, the CDR3 is TGTGCCAGCAGCTATGGACAGTACTATGGCTACACCTTC.